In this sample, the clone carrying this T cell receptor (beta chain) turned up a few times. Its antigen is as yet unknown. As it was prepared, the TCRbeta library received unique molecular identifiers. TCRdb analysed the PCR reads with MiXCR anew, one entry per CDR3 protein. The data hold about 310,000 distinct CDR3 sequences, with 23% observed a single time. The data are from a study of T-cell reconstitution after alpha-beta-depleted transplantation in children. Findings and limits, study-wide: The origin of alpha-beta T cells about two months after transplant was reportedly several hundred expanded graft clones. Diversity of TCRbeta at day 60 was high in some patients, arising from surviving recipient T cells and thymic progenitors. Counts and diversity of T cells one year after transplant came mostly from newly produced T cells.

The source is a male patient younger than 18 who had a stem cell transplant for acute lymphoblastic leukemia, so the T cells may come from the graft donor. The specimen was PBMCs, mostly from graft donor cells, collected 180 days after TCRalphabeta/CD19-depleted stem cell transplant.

CDR3 DNA: TGTGCCAGCAGCGGGCTAGCGGGAGAGGTCCGGTACAATGAGCAGTTCTTC. Translating gives CASSGLAGEVRYNEQFF. This chain uses TRBV13 with TRBJ2-1, with 10 bases fitting TRBD2. Germline V gene lookup returns CDR1 PRHDT and CDR2 FYEKMQ (reference sequence). This CDR3 is built from 17 residues. The V and J ends lost 5 bases and 4 bases, in that order; junction bases with no gene match: 11.